These T cell receptor beta chains were read from a single sample in a study of blood T cell repertoires in COVID-19. Clones were read by immunoSEQ multiplex PCR, and TCRdb kept only the in-frame ones, dropping some. Of a few hundred thousand clones listed, approximately 86% were seen once; the top ten hold approximately 2%. The sample was peripheral blood. Receptors originate from a man aged 25 to 40 with active or convalescent COVID-19. Each CDR3 is given with its conserved first and last residue. The D gene is left open where the match is weak. Clone size, where shown, is once, few, many, or a class for clones that have expanded.

abundance	v_gene	j_gene	d_gene	CDR3aa	CDR3nt
.	TRBV23-1	TRBJ1-2	.	CASSRSSTNYGYTF	TGCGCCAGCAGTCGATCATCCACTAACTATGGCTACACCTTC
.	TRBV6-6	TRBJ1-1	.	CASSYWPEDTEAFF	TGTGCCAGCAGTTACTGGCCGGAGGACACTGAAGCTTTCTTT
.	TRBV2	TRBJ1-6	.	CASSATGVNSPLHF	TGTGCCAGCAGTGCCACAGGTGTTAATTCACCCCTCCACTTT
.	TRBV11-2	TRBJ1-4	TRBD1	CASSHGTETNQKLFF	TGTGCCAGCAGTCACGGGACAGAAACTAATCAAAAACTGTTTTTT
few	TRBV2	TRBJ2-1	TRBD1	CASAGQGARDEQFF	TGTGCCAGCGCGGGACAGGGGGCTAGGGATGAGCAGTTCTTC
once	TRBV12-2	TRBJ1-2	.	CASRLSTGADGYTF	TGTGCAAGTCGCTTATCCACAGGGGCGGACGGCTACACCTTC
.	TRBV3-1/TRBV3-2	TRBJ1-1	TRBD1	CASSSQTGDTEAFF	TGTGCCAGCAGCTCCCAAACAGGGGACACTGAAGCTTTCTTT
.	TRBV4-3	TRBJ1-1	.	CASSQESSGVTEAFF	TGCGCCAGCAGCCAAGAATCCTCAGGGGTGACTGAAGCTTTCTTT
.	TRBV4-1	TRBJ2-7	.	CASSQDLRTVSLREQYF	TGCGCCAGCAGCCAAGATCTTCGGACAGTTTCCCTACGGGAGCAGTACTTC
.	TRBV29-1	TRBJ2-2	TRBD1	CSVTGTGMGELFF	TGCAGCGTCACCGGGACAGGGATGGGGGAGCTGTTTTTT
medium-sized	TRBV29-1	TRBJ2-3	.	CSVVPGRTDTQYF	TGCAGCGTTGTTCCGGGTAGAACAGATACGCAGTATTTT
.	TRBV19	TRBJ1-3	.	CASSITGPVGGNTIYF	TGTGCCAGTAGTATTACAGGCCCAGTTGGTGGAAACACCATATATTTT
.	TRBV5-1	TRBJ1-3	TRBD1	CASSPDGQGAGNTIYF	TGCGCCAGCAGCCCCGATGGACAGGGCGCTGGAAACACCATATATTTT
.	TRBV4-3	TRBJ2-2	.	CASSQVDENTGELFF	TGCGCCAGCAGCCAAGTAGATGAAAACACCGGGGAGCTGTTTTTT